This TCR beta chain was sequenced during a study of T cells in Graves' hyperthyroidism and ophthalmopathy (dated by TCRdb to 2018 to 2020). Broadly, across the study: Peripheral blood samples were taken at the time of initial diagnosis, prior to any treatment. Following sampling, methimazole starting at 30 mg daily was given to hyperthyroidism patients, and high-dose intravenous methylprednisolone was given to ophthalmopathy patients. According to the paper, TCR Vbeta CDR3 sequencing was carried out on about 140 peripheral blood samples, which came from more than 40 ophthalmopathy, 80 or so hyperthyroidism and about 17 progressor patients. Thyroid tissue and blood T-cell repertoires from more than 5 Graves' hyperthyroidism patients were also compared in the study. Prospective prediction of ophthalmopathy was tested in an independent validation cohort of fewer than 20 hyperthyroidism patients and 15 to 17 patients who later progressed to ophthalmopathy. To identify distinguishing TCR V-J signatures, a discovery cohort of some 100 patients was used, comprising approximately 40 with Graves' ophthalmopathy and 57 with stable Graves' hyperthyroidism. The 100 discovery patients were divided at random into training and test sets in a 7:3 ratio. Overall results and qualifications from the work: In validation, the model predicted progression to ophthalmopathy with approximately 70% sensitivity and about 73% specificity, a median of 6.5 months before onset. A model built on a 13 V-J signature distinguished ophthalmopathy from stable hyperthyroidism, reaching about 89% sensitivity and around 81% specificity in cross-validation and 80%/75% in testing. Sample size was not statistically predetermined, and investigators were not blinded to group allocation. Blood samples also contained most of the expanded thyroid clonotypes (frequency above 0.001), which suggests that blood repertoires may reflect thyroid immune responses.

The germline V gene provides CDR1 SGHRS and CDR2 YFSETQ. Taken from cysteine to phenylalanine, the CDR3 has 15 residues. Only the CDR3 DNA is retained, 45 bases long and in frame from the first base. V has 4 bases trimmed and J has 3 bases trimmed; junction bases matching no gene number 6. The TCR beta CDR3 regions were amplified from the RNA transcripts. The first round of RT-PCR for the TCR CDR3 was performed with the HTBI primer set and the Qiagen OneStep RT-PCR kit. Libraries were constructed in a second round of multiplex PCR, after which size selection and purification were carried out. Sequencing of the libraries was done on an Illumina HiSeq2000 using paired-end 100 bp reads. For the original study's pipeline: SOAPnuke was used to process the raw data, with reads discarded if the reads contained adapters or uncalled bases, had a mean Phred below 15, or lacked an exact constant-primer or identifier match. COPE v1.2.5 was used to merge the high-quality paired reads, and each unique nucleotide sequence was defined as a clonotype. MiTCR v1.1 was used to align clonotypes to the IMGT TRBV, TRBD and TRBJ reference segments. The analysis included only V-J combinations with a frequency above 0.0001, which together covered approximately 99% of the repertoires. A TCS score was defined as the ratio of F50 (clonal expansion) to E x V (chaos), with BLOSUM62-based TCRdist applied between CDR3 peptides within each V-J. Welch's t-statistics and random forest reduced 514 V-J features to under 15, which were used in a naive Bayes classifier (R e1071). TCRdb reran the public reads through fastp at Q25 and MiXCR, keeping productive beta chains. Rows matching on CDR3 protein sequence are summarized as one entry with the most common DNA and genes. V and J calls and clone size were set by TCRdb, not the authors. The sample data list about 420,000 distinct CDR3 sequences, and roughly an eighth of these were observed just once. In total, the top ten clones hold 5% to 6% of the sample.

With respect to this clonotype: Its target antigen remains unknown. Within one base of it there is no much larger clone, and no base qualities were kept.

Stable Graves' hyperthyroidism was defined as the absence of progression to ophthalmopathy over 18 months of follow-up. Hyperthyroidism patients were newly diagnosed, had a disease duration of under 2 months, and were aged 18 to 65 years. Patients with uncontrolled infections, other autoimmune diseases, pregnancy or lactation were excluded. Clinical symptoms, serum thyroxine and TRAb, thyroid ultrasound, and orbital computed tomography formed the basis for the diagnoses. Ficoll-Paque density gradient centrifugation was used to isolate PBMCs from 10 ml of fresh peripheral blood. Trizol reagent was used to extract total RNA, and RNA quality was then checked on an Agilent 2100 Bioanalyzer.

Sequenced: blood. This TCR came from a woman aged 18 to 35 with Graves' hyperthyroidism. Here the chain combines TRBV5-1 and TRBJ2-3; TRBD1 matches 9 bases in the middle. At the DNA level, the sequence is TGCGCCAGCAGCGAGCCGGGGACAGGGACAGATACGCAGTATTTT. This gives the protein CASSEPGTGTDTQYF.